What follows is one T cell receptor (beta chain) and its context. An amount of RNA that ranged from about 0.45 to 1 ug was reverse transcribed with random hexamers. Amplification of TCR beta CDR3 spanned 54 Vbeta and 13 Jbeta via immunoSEQ multiplex PCR. TCRdb reprocessed the immunoSEQ multiplex PCR reads via MiXCR and lists one record per CDR3 protein. The table has roughly 330,000 distinct CDR3 sequences, 92% seen once; the top ten hold roughly 0.064%. This sample stems from a study of CD8 T cells in Susac syndrome. CD8+ and CD4+ blood T cells underwent TCR beta sequencing. The multiple sclerosis controls were treatment-naive patients affected by stable or active relapsing-remitting disease. Isolation of CD8+ and CD4+ T cells was performed negatively, whereas enrichment of TEMRA cells was done by FACS. Sequencing used CD4+ T cells from PBMCs. The TCR originated in a human donor with multiple sclerosis.

In DNA form, the CDR3 reads TGTGCCAGCAGCTTGGACGCGGGGGACTTCTACAATGAGCAGTTCTTC. Amino acid sequence: CASSLDAGDFYNEQFF. This chain uses TRBV5-6 with TRBJ2-1; 7 bases agree with TRBD2. The length of the CDR3 is 16 residues. V trimming: 0 bases; J trimming: 3 bases; junction bases outside the gene matches: 6. CDR1 is SGHDT and CDR2 is YYEEEE in the germline V gene.